This passage covers 20 T cell receptor beta chains from one sample sequenced in a study of post-analysis software for immune sequencing data. Every TCR beta cDNA library bore unique molecular identifiers. TCRdb reprocessed the PCR reads with MiXCR, giving one entry per CDR3 protein. The sample shows some 190,000 distinct CDR3 sequences, around 30% of them seen only once. The study's findings and limits: Roughly 5 TRBV segments, TRBV5-6, TRBV5-1 and TRBV20-1 among them, were found more frequent in patients than controls.

Their antigens remain unidentified. Sequencing was performed on blood. Every receptor here comes from a girl under 18 with multiple sclerosis.

The chain links TRBV5-1 to TRBJ1-4; 11 nucleotides align to TRBD1. Trimming took 4 bases from V and 7 from J; bases not matched to a gene: 3. This CDR3 spans 14 amino acids. Germline V gene data show CDR1 as SGHRS and CDR2 as YFSETQ. In DNA form, the CDR3 reads TGCGCCAGCAGCCCAGGGACAGGGGGTGAAAAACTGTTTTTT. It is translated as CASSPGTGGEKLFF.

Worth noting for this clonotype: At one end, the junction sequence differs from germline, possibly due to a read error. The J gene is TRBJ1-1, the V gene TRBV5-1, with D possibly TRBD1 on 5 matching bases. CDR1 SGHRS and CDR2 YFSETQ come from the germline V gene. CDR3 length equals 13 residues. Here the CDR3 reads CASSYQIDSEAFF. Here the CDR3 DNA reads TGCGCCAGTAGCTATCAGATCGACAGTGAAGCTTTCTTT.

This clonotype was seen a handful of times. The rearrangement joins TRBV12-3 or TRBV12-4 to TRBJ2-5, with D perhaps TRBD1 (5 bases). The CDR3 has 16 residues. V lost 6 bases, J lost 0 bases, and 17 bases lay in between. CDR3 nucleotide sequence: TGTGCCAGCAGCCCACTGGGTGCAGGGTACCAAGAGACCCAGTACTTC. Protein: CASSPLGAGYQETQYF.

Notes on this clonotype: This may be a read error: a much more frequent sequence differs by one nucleotide. The chain uses TRBV5-1 and TRBJ2-7; D assignment may be TRBD1 or TRBD2 (5 bases each). CDR3 size: 16 residues. The V and J ends lost 0 bases and 7 bases respectively, with 20 bases between them. Germline CDR1 is SGHRS and CDR2 is YFSETQ. CDR3 nucleotides: TGCGCCAGCAGCTTGGGAGGGGTTCTCCCCTACAATGAGCAGTACTTC. Residues: CASSLGGVLPYNEQYF.

The J gene is TRBJ2-2, the V gene TRBV21-1; the table gives TRBD2 as D, unverified against the DNA. TRBV21-1 is a pseudogene segment. CDR3 length equals 14 residues. CDR3 amino acids: CASSKGRRTGERFF. The CDR3, as DNA: TGTGCCAGCAGCAAAGGGAGGAGAACCGGGGAGCGGTTTTTT.

This clonotype was seen at least ten times. The J gene is TRBJ2-7, the V gene TRBV3-1; no firm D call. The CDR3 has 13 amino acids. Trimming removed 1 base from V and 0 bases from J, with 4 bases in between. CDR1 and CDR2 from the germline V gene are LGHDT and YNNKEL (reference sequence). The CDR3, as DNA: TGTGCCAGCAGCCAAGGCAACTCCTACGAGCAGTACTTC. Amino acid sequence: CASSQGNSYEQYF.

V usage is TRBV4-1 and J usage is TRBJ1-1; TRBD1 might be the D (5 bases). CDR1 is MGHRA, CDR2 YSYEKL, per germline. The CDR3 is made up of 14 amino acids. The germline V and J ends were trimmed by 0 bases and 3 bases, with 8 bases remaining between them. CDR3 loop: CASSQDRADTEAFF. The CDR3 DNA follows: TGCGCCAGCAGCCAAGACAGGGCGGACACTGAAGCTTTCTTT.

This clonotype showed up just a few times. A much larger clone lies a single base off, so this may be a read error. The chain employs TRBV4-1 and TRBJ1-2; D call uncertain. The length of the CDR3 is 14 residues. From germline, CDR1 is MGHRA and CDR2 YSYEKL. CDR3 protein: CASSQIDKNYDYTF. The CDR3 DNA reads as TGCGCCAGCAGCCAAATAGACAAGAACTATGACTACACCTTC.

This clonotype has a handful of counts. This may stem from a read error, because a much larger clone lies one nucleotide away. V and J are TRBV4-1 and TRBJ2-7; TRBD1 matches at 9 bases. Germline-derived CDR1 and CDR2 are MGHRA and YSYEKL. There are 14 residues in the CDR3. CDR3: CTSSDRDRVVAQYF. The CDR3 nucleotides are TGCACCAGCAGCGACCGGGACAGGGTTGTCGCTCAGTACTTC.

There are many counts of this clonotype. The V and J genes are TRBV4-1 and TRBJ2-1; 11 nucleotides line up with TRBD2. The length of the CDR3 is 15 residues. Germline CDR1 MGHRA, CDR2 YSYEKL. J lost 2 bases, V lost 3 bases, and 0 bases had no gene match. The CDR3 region is CASSHSGGAYNEQFF. The CDR3 region has the DNA TGCGCCAGCAGCCATAGCGGGGGGGCCTACAATGAGCAGTTCTTC.

The chain employs TRBV6-6 and TRBJ2-5; D is perhaps TRBD1 (6 bases). The better agreement between TRBJ2-7 and the DNA end casts doubt on the J call. Germline CDR1 MNHNY, CDR2 SVGAGI (reference sequence). This CDR3 is built from 12 residues. CDR3: CASSPQGFEQYF. DNA for the CDR3: TGTGCCAGCAGTCCCCAGGGGTTCGAGCAGTACTTC.

This clonotype was observed at least ten times. The chain carries TRBV4-1 and TRBJ2-5, with 10 bases identical to TRBD1. The CDR3 runs 16 residues. CDR1 and CDR2 from the germline V gene are MGHRA and YSYEKL. V lost 0 bases to trimming and J lost 5 bases; unmatched junction nucleotides: 6. The CDR3 region has the DNA TGCGCCAGCAGCCAAGATGACGGGGACAGGGGTGAGACCCAGTACTTC. It is translated as CASSQDDGDRGETQYF.

Many counts were recorded for this clonotype. V gene TRBV20-1 combines with J gene TRBJ2-5; no clear D gene. The CDR3 is 12 amino acids. CDR1 and CDR2 from the germline V gene are DFQATT and SNEGSKA (reference sequence). Trimming cost V 6 bases and J 0 bases, with 8 bases left between them. The CDR3 here is CSAQLNQETQYF. The CDR3 nucleotides read TGCAGTGCACAACTAAACCAAGAGACCCAGTACTTC.

This clonotype has at least ten counts. The chain links TRBV20-1 to TRBJ2-5; possible D gene TRBD1, 6 bases. Germline lookup yields CDR1 DFQATT and CDR2 SNEGSKA (reference sequence). With 5 bases removed from V and 3 bases from J, the gap between germline ends came to 16 bases. This CDR3 region has 14 residues. The CDR3: CSAAWDIGKETQYF. The CDR3 nucleotides read TGCAGTGCTGCCTGGGACATCGGTAAAGAGACCCAGTACTTC.

This clonotype was counted at least ten times. The chain links TRBV18 to TRBJ1-5; D unclear. V lost 2 bases and J lost 7, with 15 bases in between. From germline, CDR1 is KGHSH and CDR2 LQKENI. The CDR3 spans 15 residues. CDR3 DNA sequence: TGTGCCAGCTCACCAAACGCCCCGAGTGAACAGCCCCAGCATTTT. This codes for CASSPNAPSEQPQHF.

This clonotype has more than one count but fewer than ten. The rearrangement links TRBV12-3 or TRBV12-4 to TRBJ1-1; D not resolved. The CDR3 is made up of 13 amino acids. The V and J ends lost 6 bases and 3 bases respectively, with 11 bases between them. The CDR3 is CASSHGVHTEAFF. The CDR3 DNA follows: TGTGCCAGCAGCCACGGAGTTCACACTGAAGCTTTCTTT.

As regards this clonotype: Just one base apart from a much larger clone, this may be a read error. This rearrangement joins TRBV6-2 or TRBV6-3 to TRBJ2-1; 12 bases line up with TRBD2. V lost 6 bases to trimming and J lost 10 bases; unmatched junction nucleotides: 13. Germline V gene sequence: CDR1 MNHEY, CDR2 SVGEGT. There are 16 residues in the CDR3. Written as DNA, the CDR3 is TGTGCCAGCAGCCTGAGGACTAGCGGGGACCCCTACGAGCAGTTCTTC. Translated: CASSLRTSGDPYEQFF.

The gene calls are TRBV12-3 or TRBV12-4 and TRBJ1-2, with D hard to call. The CDR3 runs 16 residues. V lost 3 bases, J lost 8 bases, and 22 bases lay in between. DNA of the CDR3: TGTGCCAGCAGTTTCGTCCGTTCGGCACCAGCTAAGGGCTACACCTTC. The encoded protein is CASSFVRSAPAKGYTF.

This chain uses TRBV5-8 with TRBJ2-5, with TRBD1 matching over 9 bases. The J call may be wrong; the DNA end is better matched by TRBJ2-1. The V gene's germline CDR1 is SGHTS and CDR2 YDEGEE. The CDR3 is 14 residues long. The CDR3 spells CASSRTGGQETQFF. In nucleotides, the CDR3 is TGTGCCAGCAGTAGAACAGGGGGCCAAGAGACCCAGTTCTTC.

The gene calls are TRBV19 and TRBJ2-3; D uncertain. Deletions cut 3 bases from V and 5 bases from J, with 12 bases between. Germline-derived CDR1 and CDR2 are LNHDA and SQIVND (reference sequence). CDR3 size: 14 residues. The CDR3 DNA is TGTGCCAGTAGTATCACGAGGATACAAGATACGCAGTATTTT. It translates to CASSITRIQDTQYF.